Listed here are 21 T cell receptor beta chains from one sample, sequenced in a study of T cells in Graves' hyperthyroidism and ophthalmopathy. It was RNA transcripts that yielded the amplified TCR beta CDR3 regions. The primer set for the first-round RT-PCR of the TCR CDR3 was HTBI. TCRdb re-analysed the multiplex PCR reads in MiXCR, keeping a single row per CDR3 protein. Here the sample spans more than 300,000 distinct CDR3 sequences, about 18% being singletons. The material sequenced was blood. The receptors originated from a woman in her 30s with Graves' hyperthyroidism that later progressed to Graves' ophthalmopathy.

The rearrangement uses TRBV15 and TRBJ1-5; weak D call: TRBD1 (6 bases). V dropped 0 bases and J dropped 9 bases, with 30 bases sitting between them. The V gene's germline CDR1 is LNHNV and CDR2 YYDKDF (reference sequence). The CDR3 length is 20 residues. The CDR3 region is CATSRDGVLGTKLNLGPQHF. CDR3 coding DNA: TGTGCCACCAGCAGAGATGGGGTTCTAGGGACAAAGCTAAATTTAGGGCCCCAGCATTTT.

This clonotype has ten or more counts. V gene TRBV2 combines with J gene TRBJ2-1; 8 nucleotides line up with TRBD2. This CDR3 has 15 amino acids. Germline V gene data show CDR1 as SNHLY and CDR2 as FYNNEI. The V and J ends lost 4 bases and 7 bases, in that order; junction bases with no gene match: 9. CDR3 bases: TGTGCCAGCAGTGGGGTAGCGGGGTTAATTAATGAGCAGTTCTTC. This codes for CASSGVAGLINEQFF.

The chain carries TRBV12-3 or TRBV12-4 and TRBJ2-3; 10 bases agree with TRBD2. The CDR3 spans 17 residues. V lost 2 bases and J lost 5; bases outside the gene matches: 10. The CDR3 is CASSLPRASGRGDTQYF. CDR3 in DNA: TGTGCCAGCAGTTTACCTCGGGCTAGCGGGAGAGGAGATACGCAGTATTTT.

This clonotype was counted a few times. The rearrangement joins TRBV5-5 to TRBJ1-6, with a tentative D call TRBD1 (5 bases). CDR3 length: 13 amino acids. The ends were cut back, 2 bases at V and 9 bases at J, with 9 bases in the middle. From germline, CDR1 is SGHKS and CDR2 YYEKEE (reference sequence). The CDR3 loop is CASSLVGGSPLHF. The DNA of the CDR3 is TGTGCCAGCAGCTTAGTTGGGGGTTCACCCCTCCACTTT.

This clonotype was seen ten or more times. The chain has TRBV2 and TRBJ2-7; D is unresolved. This CDR3 comprises 13 residues. Trimming removed 3 bases at V and 1 base at J, with 7 bases between. Germline V CDR1 and CDR2: SNHLY, FYNNEI. CDR3 sequence: CASSDGSSYEQYF. CDR3 bases: TGTGCCAGCAGTGATGGATCATCCTACGAGCAGTACTTC. Complete variable domain (other parts from reference TRBV2 and TRBJ2-7): EPEVTQTPSHQVTQMGQEVILRCVPISNHLYFYWYRQILGQKVEFLVSFYNNEISEKSEIFDDQFSVERPDGSNFTLKIRSTKLEDSAMYFCASSDGSSYEQYFGPGTRLTVT.

This clonotype was counted only a few times. The CDR3 DNA reads TGTGCCTGGAGTGCCAACAGGGGAGCCACTTACGCTTCACCCCTCCACTTT. It encodes CAWSANRGATYASPLHF. The V call is TRBV30, the J call TRBJ1-6; the match to TRBD1 covers 7 bases. J gave up 9 bases and V 1 base, and 15 bases lay outside the gene matches. Germline lookup yields CDR1 GTSNPN and CDR2 SVGIG (reference sequence). This CDR3 has 17 amino acids.

Many counts were recorded for this clonotype. The CDR3: CASSLISGADLTGELFF. The CDR3 DNA is TGCGCCAGCAGCTTGATCTCCGGGGCAGACCTCACCGGGGAGCTGTTTTTT. The V call is TRBV5-1, the J call TRBJ2-2; perhaps D is TRBD1 or TRBD2 (5 bases each). Trimming removed 1 base from V and 4 bases from J, with 17 bases in between. The CDR3 loop spans 17 amino acids. Germline V lookup: CDR1 SGHRS, CDR2 YFSETQ. The full variable domain, completed using reference TRBV5-1 and TRBJ2-2, is KAGVTQTPRYLIKTRGQQVTLSCSPISGHRSVSWYQQTPGQGLQFLFEYFSETQRNKGNFPGRFSGRQFSNSRSEMNVSTLELGDSALYLCASSLISGADLTGELFFGEGSRLTVL.

In its sample, this clonotype was seen many times. The J gene is TRBJ2-1, the V gene TRBV20-1, with D perhaps TRBD2 (5 bases). V shed 0 bases and J shed 3 bases, with 15 bases lying between them. Germline V CDR1 and CDR2: DFQATT, SNEGSKA (reference sequence). The CDR3 totals 16 residues. The CDR3: CSARDKDFPIYNEQFF. DNA of the CDR3: TGCAGTGCTAGAGATAAGGACTTCCCGATCTACAATGAGCAGTTCTTC.

This chain connects TRBV3-1 to TRBJ2-7; tentative D call: TRBD2 (5 bases). CDR1 and CDR2 from the germline V gene are LGHDT and YNNKEL (reference sequence). This CDR3 is 14 amino acids long. Trimming took 4 bases from V and 3 from J, leaving 13 bases between them. The CDR3 protein is CASSPRTSFYEQYF. The CDR3 coding sequence is TGTGCCAGCAGCCCAAGAACTAGTTTCTACGAGCAGTACTTC.

Many counts were recorded for this clonotype. This chain uses TRBV12-3 or TRBV12-4 with TRBJ2-2; D may be TRBD2 (5 bases). Trimming removed 8 bases from V and 7 bases from J, with 17 bases in between. The CDR3 sequence is 14 residues long. The DNA for the CDR3 is TGTGCCAGCCTAGGGATCCCAGGAGGCGGGGAGCTGTTTTTT. This codes for CASLGIPGGGELFF.

About this clonotype itself: A much more abundant neighbour one base away suggests this may be a read error. The chain has TRBV27 and TRBJ1-2; the D is unclear. Germline V CDR1 and CDR2: MNHEY, SMNVEV (reference sequence). The CDR3 spans 15 residues. The CDR3 sequence is CASGLEGLLSRGYTF. CDR3 DNA: TGTGCCAGCGGTTTAGAGGGCCTGCTGTCGCGGGGCTACACCTTC.

In its sample, this clonotype was seen many times. The J gene is TRBJ2-3, the V gene TRBV12-3 or TRBV12-4, with D perhaps TRBD1 or TRBD2 (6 bases each). Trimming stripped 8 bases from V and 2 bases from J, with 29 bases between. The CDR3 length is 19 residues. CDR3 residues: CASENTPDGSPGATDTQYF. CDR3 DNA: TGTGCCAGCGAAAACACCCCCGATGGGAGTCCGGGGGCCACAGATACGCAGTATTTT.

In nucleotides, the CDR3 is TGTGCCAGCAGCGTAGCTGGAGGGGACCCCTCCTACAATGAGCAGTTCTTC. It is translated as CASSVAGGDPSYNEQFF. The chain combines TRBV9 with TRBJ2-1, with D possibly matching TRBD2 (6 bases). The CDR3 totals 17 residues. Per the germline V gene, CDR1 is SGDLS and CDR2 is YYNGEE. V lost 0 bases and J lost 0, with 13 bases in between. The full variable domain, in which reference TRBV9 and TRBJ2-1 provide the parts outside the CDR3, is DSGVTQTPKHLITATGQRVTLRCSPRSGDLSVYWYQQSLDQGLQFLIQYYNGEERAKGNILERFSAQQFPDLHSELNLSSLELGDSALYFCASSVAGGDPSYNEQFFGPGTRLTVL.

This clonotype was counted ten times or more. This chain links TRBV6-1 with TRBJ2-7, with D unclear. V dropped 3 bases and J dropped 2 bases, with 5 bases sitting between them. CDR1 is MNHNS and CDR2 is SASEGT in the germline V gene. This CDR3 has 12 amino acids. The CDR3 spells CASSDSTYEQYF. The CDR3 coding sequence is TGTGCCAGCAGTGACAGTACCTACGAGCAGTACTTC.

This chain joins TRBV27 and TRBJ2-1, with unresolved D. V gave up 1 base and J gave up 8 bases, with 12 bases separating them. In germline, CDR1 is MNHEY, CDR2 SMNVEV (reference sequence). The CDR3 is 14 amino acids. CDR3 nucleotides: TGTGCCAGCAGTTTATTGGACCGCCGAGATGAGCAGTTCTTC. Its protein product is CASSLLDRRDEQFF.

In this sample, this clonotype turned up many times. This chain links TRBV7-9 with TRBJ1-4; 8 bases align to TRBD1. Trimming cost V 2 bases and J 8 bases; bases outside gene matches: 16. Germline CDR1 reads SEHNR; CDR2 reads FQNEAQ (reference sequence). The CDR3 is 18 residues long. The CDR3 loop is CASSLSPTGATFGEKLFF. Written as DNA, the CDR3 is TGTGCCAGCAGCTTAAGTCCGACAGGGGCCACCTTCGGGGAAAAACTGTTTTTT.

This clonotype was observed at least ten times. The chain combines TRBV9 with TRBJ2-7, with TRBD2 identical over 10 bases. With 1 base clipped from V and 4 bases from J, the junction kept 2 bases outside the gene matches. The CDR3 totals 14 residues. The germline CDR1 and CDR2 sequences are SGDLS and YYNGEE. CDR3 sequence (DNA): TGTGCCAGCAGCGTATCTAGCGGGAGTTACGAGCAGTACTTC. Its translation: CASSVSSGSYEQYF.

This clonotype was counted ten times or more. The chain has TRBV30 and TRBJ2-3, with D perhaps matching TRBD1 (6 bases). Germline assignment: CDR1 GTSNPN and CDR2 SVGIG (reference sequence). The CDR3 is 14 residues long. Between the trimmed V and J ends, which lost 7 bases and 0 bases, there was a span of 14 bases. The DNA of the CDR3 is TGTGCCTCTATGACAGGTCGCAGCACAGATACGCAGTATTTT. It specifies CASMTGRSTDTQYF.

The sample holds many counts of this clonotype. The chain employs TRBV27 and TRBJ2-1; TRBD2 might be the D (5 bases). Trimming cost V 2 bases and J 7 bases, with 18 bases left between them. The CDR3 is 16 residues long. In germline, CDR1 is MNHEY, CDR2 SMNVEV (reference sequence). The CDR3 region has the DNA TGTGCCAGCAGTTTAGAATGGGTCACACGAGGGAATGAGCAGTTCTTC. Residues: CASSLEWVTRGNEQFF.

DNA for the CDR3: TGCAGTGCTAGAGACGCCGGGACAGGGATGAACACTGAAGCTTTCTTT. Translated, it gives CSARDAGTGMNTEAFF. The chain recombines TRBV20-1 with TRBJ1-1; 9 positions match TRBD1. The CDR3 extends over 16 amino acids. Unmatched junction bases numbered 5, after V lost 0 bases and J lost 0 bases. The germline CDR1 and CDR2 sequences are DFQATT and SNEGSKA (reference sequence).

This clonotype was detected many times. V and J are TRBV20-1 and TRBJ2-7; D tentatively fits TRBD1 or TRBD2 (5 bases each). Germline V gene lookup returns CDR1 DFQATT and CDR2 SNEGSKA (reference sequence). V was shortened by 1 base and J by 6 bases, with 10 bases between the two germline ends. This CDR3 contains 12 residues. The CDR3 DNA reads as TGCAGTGCTAGAGGGGGGAGCCCCGAGCAGTACTTC. Protein sequence: CSARGGSPEQYF.